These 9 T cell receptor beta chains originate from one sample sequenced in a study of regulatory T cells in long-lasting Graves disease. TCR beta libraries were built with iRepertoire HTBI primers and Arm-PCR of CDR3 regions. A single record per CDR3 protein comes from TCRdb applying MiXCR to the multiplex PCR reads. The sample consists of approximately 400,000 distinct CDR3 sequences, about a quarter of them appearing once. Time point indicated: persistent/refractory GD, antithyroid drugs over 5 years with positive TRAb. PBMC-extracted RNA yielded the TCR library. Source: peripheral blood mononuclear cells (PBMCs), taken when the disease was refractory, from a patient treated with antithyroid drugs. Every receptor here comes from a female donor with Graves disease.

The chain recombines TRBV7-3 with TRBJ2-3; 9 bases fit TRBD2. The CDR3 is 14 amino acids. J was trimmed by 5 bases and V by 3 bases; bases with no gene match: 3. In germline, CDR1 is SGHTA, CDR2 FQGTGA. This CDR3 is CASSLGSGGDTQYF. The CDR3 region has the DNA TGTGCCAGCAGCTTGGGTAGCGGGGGAGATACGCAGTATTTT.

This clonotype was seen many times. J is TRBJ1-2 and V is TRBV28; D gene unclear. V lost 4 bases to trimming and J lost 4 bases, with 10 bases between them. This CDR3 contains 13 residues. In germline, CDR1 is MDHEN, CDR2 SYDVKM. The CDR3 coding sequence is TGTGCCAGCAGTTATAACAGCCTCTATGGCTACACCTTC. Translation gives CASSYNSLYGYTF.

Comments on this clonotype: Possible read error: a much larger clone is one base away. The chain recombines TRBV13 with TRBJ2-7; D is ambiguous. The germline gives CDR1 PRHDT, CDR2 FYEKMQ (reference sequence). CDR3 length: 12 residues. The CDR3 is CANSLTTYEQYF. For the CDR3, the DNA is TGTGCCAACAGCCTAACTACCTACGAGCAGTACTTC.

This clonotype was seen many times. The CDR3 nucleotides read TGTGCCAGCAGCCCGCTGGACAGCCCCTGCGAGCAGTACTTC. As protein: CASSPLDSPCEQYF. V and J are TRBV28 and TRBJ2-7, with D perhaps TRBD1 (6 bases). The CDR3 is made up of 14 amino acids. Per the germline V gene, CDR1 is MDHEN and CDR2 is SYDVKM. V lost 6 bases and J lost 6, with 18 bases in between.

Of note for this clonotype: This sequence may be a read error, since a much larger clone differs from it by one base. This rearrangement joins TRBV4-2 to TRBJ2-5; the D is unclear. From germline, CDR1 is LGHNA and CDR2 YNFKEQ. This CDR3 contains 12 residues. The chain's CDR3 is CASSQDAETRYF. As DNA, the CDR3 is TGTGCCAGCAGCCAAGATGCGGAGACCCGGTACTTC.

For the CDR3, the DNA is TGCGCCAGCAGCGGCTCCGGGACAGGGGGCTATGGCTACACCTTC. This encodes CASSGSGTGGYGYTF. This chain uses TRBV5-1 with TRBJ1-2; TRBD1 aligns across 11 bases. V was clipped by 4 bases and J by 4 bases; unmatched bases: 6. The CDR3 is 15 residues long. The germline V gene encodes CDR1 SGHRS and CDR2 YFSETQ.

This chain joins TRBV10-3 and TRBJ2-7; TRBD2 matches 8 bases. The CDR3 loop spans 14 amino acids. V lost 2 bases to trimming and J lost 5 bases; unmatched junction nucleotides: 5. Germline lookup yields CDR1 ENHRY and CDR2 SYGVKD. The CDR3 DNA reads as TGTGCCATCAGTGAGCGGGAGGGAAAGAACGAGCAGTACTTC. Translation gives CAISEREGKNEQYF.

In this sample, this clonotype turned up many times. The CDR3 DNA reads TGTGCCAGCAGTTCTGCGGAAACGGTCCAAGAGACCCAGTACTTC. Translation: CASSSAETVQETQYF. The chain combines TRBV25-1 with TRBJ2-5; D ambiguous. Germline lookup yields CDR1 MGHDK and CDR2 SYGVNS. The V end was cut by 5 bases, the J end by 1 base, with 14 bases between. The CDR3 sequence is 15 residues long.

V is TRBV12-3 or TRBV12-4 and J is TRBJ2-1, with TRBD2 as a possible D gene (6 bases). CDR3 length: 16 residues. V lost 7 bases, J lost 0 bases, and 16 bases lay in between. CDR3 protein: CASIPSAGSSYNEQFF. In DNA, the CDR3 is TGTGCCAGCATCCCAAGTGCGGGGAGCTCCTACAATGAGCAGTTCTTC.